This T cell receptor (beta chain) was profiled in a study of shared clonotypes between healthy human individuals. Study outcomes and limitations: Sample collection involved blood only; tissue repertoires are likely different. An anticipated effect of sequencing depth on clonotype sharing among donors was recognized.

As concerns this clone: The target antigen is unknown.

Sequenced by immunoSEQ multiplex PCR; TCRdb stores in-frame clones only, minus some. The sample holds 600,000 to 700,000 clones, around 78% seen once. This CDR3 is 15 amino acids long. Germline CDR1 and CDR2: LNHDA and SQIVND (reference sequence). Trimming took 2 bases from V and 6 from J, leaving 14 bases between them. The specimen sequenced was memory CD4+ T cells sorted from blood. Regarding subset: CD45RA-negative fraction. This chain connects TRBV19 to TRBJ1-5; no definite D call. This receptor was identified in a woman in her twenties or thirties in good health. DNA for the CDR3: TGTGCCAGTAGTATATTGACGACATTTGGTCAGCCCCAGCATTTT. Protein product: CASSILTTFGQPQHF.